The rows below give T cell receptor beta chains drawn from one sample of a study of shared clonotypes between healthy human individuals. Assay used: immunoSEQ multiplex PCR; TCRdb lists only in-frame clones, some missing. Counted here are over a million clones, around 98.5% occurring once; the ten biggest clones make up about 0.34%. The sequenced sample consisted of naive CD4+ T cells sorted from blood. These receptors all stem from a man between 25 and 39 years old in good health. The CDR3 runs from the conserved cysteine through the conserved F or W.

>TRBV5-1
CASSPRTSGSSSYEQYF
>TRBV18
CASSPFRGDEEQYF
>TRBV7-9
CASSLSLRHHYEQYF
>TRBV28
CASSLRAEAFF
>TRBV18
CASSLRDRVLYEQYF
>TRBV6-5
CASSTRDRGRGYTF
>TRBV21-1
CASSKEKGGKNQPQHF
>TRBV15
CATSRSSGSSYNEQFF
>TRBV7-2
CASSLGQVNYEQYF
>TRBV11-3
CASSLQAGGTGELFF
>TRBV9
CASSEALGRNNEQFF
>TRBV9
CASSVGAGGGRNIQYF
>TRBV7-6
CASSWRTGGETQYF
>TRBV10-3
CAISGSLAGNHEQYF
>TRBV28
CASSLSTDLNTEAFF
>TRBV30
CAWSVSGDTEAFF
>TRBV4-1
CASSQPGQGTDTQYF
>TRBV9
CASSSGGLAGGSFSYEQYF
>TRBV5-1
CASSPLTSGSNEQFF
>TRBV5-1
CASSDKGALVGEQYF
>TRBV9
CASSATSGSYEQYF
>TRBV7-9
CASSLLTGLDTGELFF
>TRBV5-1
CASSLIQSGYEQYF
>TRBV19
CASSIGRVGTEAFF
>TRBV5-1
CASSLVSGNNEQFF
>TRBV4-3
CASSQDSANYGYTF
>TRBV13
CASSLSRTGLNTGELFF
>TRBV19
CASTQSPGAYGYTF
>TRBV18
CASSPGQTNTGELFF
>TRBV29-1
CSGTSGPWADTQYF
>TRBV6-5
CASSYSIRVAGEQYF
>TRBV5-4
CASSSPGRPFQYF
>TRBV18
CASSLRGGGQPQHF
>TRBV10-3
CAISESTGGGNTIYF
>TRBV9
CSQRSWPGEQYF
>TRBV5-1
CASSLAGGPLPNEQFF
>TRBV4-3
CASSQAAGGDTQYF
>TRBV28
CASGIGSYNEQFF
>TRBV9
CASSFARTANTGELFF
>TRBV19
CASSRPTGSGYNEQFF
>TRBV28
CASKGSHDTQYF
>TRBV29-1
CSAVGFRDIDQETQYF
>TRBV27
CASSLGPVVGKLFF
>TRBV7-6
CASSLGAVASTDTQYF
>TRBV30
CAWSVGESTDTQYF
>TRBV2
CASTAVTSTDTQYF
>TRBV11-2
CASSFLIGAEVSYEQYF
>TRBV10-3
CAISRQHATNEKLFF
>TRBV7-6
CASSLEGLSYPEFF
>TRBV6-4
CASSDRSEVCEQYF
>TRBV18
CASSPRIGNGYTF
>TRBV18
CASSPPSGSTDEQFF
>TRBV30
CAWTGGVYGYTF
>TRBV6-5
CASSYSTGASDTQYF
>TRBV28
CASMERGRGFYEQYF
>TRBV9
CASSSTGQNNEQYF
>TRBV7-2
CASSSDRGTLYEQYF
>TRBV5-1
CASSPVLAGGLYEQYF
>TRBV30
CAWRGDRDYGYTF
>TRBV18
CASSPLGVYEQYF